The 10 T cell receptor beta chains below all came from one sample that was sequenced in a study of post-analysis software for immune sequencing data. General observations from the study: Among 4 or 5 TRBV segments more frequent in patients than controls were TRBV5-6, TRBV5-1 and TRBV20-1.

For these receptors, no antigen is known. TCR beta cDNA libraries included unique molecular identifiers. TCRdb re-analysed the PCR reads in MiXCR, keeping a single row per CDR3 protein. The sample comprises 350,000 to 450,000 distinct CDR3 sequences, around 37% of which are singletons, and around 15% rests with the top ten. The sample taken for sequencing was blood. The receptors originated from a girl aged 5-17 years with multiple sclerosis.

This clonotype was seen a handful of times. The CDR3 is CSAQKGSDTDTQYF. The CDR3 region has the DNA TGCAGTGCCCAAAAGGGGTCAGACACAGATACGCAGTATTTT. The rearrangement uses TRBV20-1 and TRBJ2-3; weak D call: TRBD1 (5 bases). Germline lookup yields CDR1 DFQATT and CDR2 SNEGSKA (reference sequence). The CDR3 is 14 residues long. V lost 6 bases to trimming and J lost 2 bases, with 15 bases between them.

This rearrangement joins TRBV6-5 to TRBJ2-7, with D perhaps assigned TRBD1 or TRBD2 (6 bases each). Germline CDR1 reads MNHEY; CDR2 reads SVGAGI. This CDR3 is built from 15 residues. Trimming shortened V by 2 bases and J by 0 bases, and 11 bases separated the two germline ends. The CDR3 protein is CASSYGEDSSYEQYF. The CDR3 DNA reads as TGTGCCAGCAGTTACGGGGAGGACAGCTCCTACGAGCAGTACTTC.

This sequence joins TRBV12-3 or TRBV12-4 and TRBJ1-1; D ambiguous. This CDR3 is built from 14 residues. The V and J ends lost 6 bases and 5 bases respectively, with 16 bases between them. The CDR3 region has the DNA TGTGCCAGCAGCCCGCGGGGAGATGAGACTGAAGCTTTCTTT. Amino acids: CASSPRGDETEAFF.

This chain links TRBV14 with TRBJ2-1, with D perhaps assigned TRBD1 or TRBD2 (6 bases each). Trimming took off 4 bases at V and 6 bases at J, with 16 bases between the two ends. Germline V lookup: CDR1 SGHDN, CDR2 FVKESK. This CDR3 comprises 15 residues. The CDR3: CASSPEQGSGNEQFF. The CDR3 coding sequence is TGTGCCAGCAGCCCGGAACAGGGTAGCGGCAATGAGCAGTTCTTC.

This clonotype was counted between two and nine times. The rearrangement links TRBV27 to TRBJ1-5; 9 positions match TRBD1. The V gene end was trimmed by 6 bases and the J gene end by 7 bases; junction bases not matched to a gene: 1. The CDR3 is 12 amino acids. Germline-derived CDR1 and CDR2 are MNHEY and SMNVEV (reference sequence). CDR3 nucleotide sequence: TGTGCCAGCAGACAGGGGGCACAGCCCCAGCATTTT. Its protein is CASRQGAQPQHF.

This clonotype was observed once. This chain connects TRBV3-1 to TRBJ2-5; tentatively, D is TRBD1 (5 bases). V shed 0 bases and J shed 1 base, with 12 bases lying between them. The CDR3 sequence is 16 residues long. Germline V lookup: CDR1 LGHDT, CDR2 YNNKEL (reference sequence). CDR3 sequence: CASSQEAFRVQETQYF. CDR3 nucleotide sequence: TGTGCCAGCAGCCAAGAGGCTTTCAGGGTCCAAGAGACCCAGTACTTC.

The chain combines TRBV6-5 with TRBJ1-1; D unresolved. The CDR3 is 15 amino acids. The V end was cut by 2 bases, the J end by 4 bases, with 14 bases between. Germline CDR1 reads MNHEY; CDR2 reads SVGAGI. CDR3 coding DNA: TGTGCCAGCAGTTACCGACCAGAGCTTGGCACTGAAGCTTTCTTT. Translation gives CASSYRPELGTEAFF.

This clonotype was picked up one time. The chain employs TRBV13 and TRBJ2-3; no firm D call. Trimming shortened V by 4 bases and J by 2 bases, and 16 bases separated the two germline ends. CDR1 is PRHDT, CDR2 FYEKMQ, per germline (reference sequence). CDR3 size: 16 residues. Here the CDR3 reads CASSSAGINFTDTQYF. The CDR3 nucleotides read TGTGCCAGCAGCTCAGCAGGAATCAACTTCACAGATACGCAGTATTTT.

There are a few counts of this clonotype. The rearrangement links TRBV7-2 to TRBJ2-3; D is undetermined. The CDR3 totals 15 residues. V lost 3 bases and J 5 bases, leaving 15 bases between the germline ends. CDR1 and CDR2 from the germline V gene are SGHTA and FQGNSA. The CDR3 spells CASSFGFRPQDTQYF. In nucleotides, the CDR3 is TGTGCCAGCAGCTTTGGTTTTCGACCCCAAGATACGCAGTATTTT.

This clonotype was found a few times. The chain is built from TRBV7-9 and TRBJ2-4, with 10 bases matching TRBD2. V lost 5 bases, J lost 7 bases, and 8 bases stayed unmatched. This CDR3 comprises 15 residues. Looked up from germline, CDR1 is SEHNR and CDR2 is FQNEAQ (reference sequence). The CDR3, as DNA: TGTGCCAGCAGCCTACTGGCTAGCGGGAGCAACATTCAGTACTTC. This sequence encodes CASSLLASGSNIQYF.